At least ten counts were recorded for the clone carrying this T cell receptor beta chain. The antigen is undetermined. The data derive from a study of CD8 T cells in ankylosing spondylitis. One entry per CDR3 protein, called by TCRdb with MiXCR from the 5' RACE reads. The sample includes about 340,000 distinct CDR3 sequences, approximately 15% of them seen just once. CDR1 SGHTA and CDR2 FQGNSA come from the germline V gene. The CDR3 is 16 residues long. Unmatched junction bases numbered 8, after V lost 5 bases and J lost 5 bases. Overall study results and limits: For ankylosing spondylitis blood, a TCR beta motif of several highly homologous variants appeared characteristic. Disease-linked clones had a CD8+ phenotype and relatively low frequency in peripheral blood.

This receptor was taken from a male donor with ankylosing spondylitis or in good health (not recorded which). Sequenced input: blood, either unsorted or a sorted T cell fraction (not recorded which). The V gene is TRBV7-2, the J gene TRBJ2-1, with TRBD2 identical over 11 bases. CDR3 protein: CASSPELAGVNNEQFF. CDR3 bases: TGTGCCAGCAGCCCAGAACTAGCGGGAGTCAACAATGAGCAGTTCTTC.